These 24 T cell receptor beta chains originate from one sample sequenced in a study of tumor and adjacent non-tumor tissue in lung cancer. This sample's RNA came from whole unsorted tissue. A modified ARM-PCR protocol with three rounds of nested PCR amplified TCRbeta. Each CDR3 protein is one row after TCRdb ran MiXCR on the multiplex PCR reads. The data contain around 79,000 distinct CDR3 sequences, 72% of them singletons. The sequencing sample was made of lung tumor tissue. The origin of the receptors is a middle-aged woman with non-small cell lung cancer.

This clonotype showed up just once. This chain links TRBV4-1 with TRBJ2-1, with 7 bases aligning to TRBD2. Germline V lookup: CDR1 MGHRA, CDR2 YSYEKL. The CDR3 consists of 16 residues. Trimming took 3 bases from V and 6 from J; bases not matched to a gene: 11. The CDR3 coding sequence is TGCGCCAGCAGCCAGTACGGACTAGTGGACCCCAATGAGCAGTTCTTC. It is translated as CASSQYGLVDPNEQFF.

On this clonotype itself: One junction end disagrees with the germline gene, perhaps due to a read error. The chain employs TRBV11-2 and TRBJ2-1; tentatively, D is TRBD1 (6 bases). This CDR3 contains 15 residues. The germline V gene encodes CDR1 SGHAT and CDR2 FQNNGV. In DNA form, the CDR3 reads TGTGCCAGCAGATTAGGTGAGACAGGATACAATGAGCAGTTCTTC. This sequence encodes CASRLGETGYNEQFF.

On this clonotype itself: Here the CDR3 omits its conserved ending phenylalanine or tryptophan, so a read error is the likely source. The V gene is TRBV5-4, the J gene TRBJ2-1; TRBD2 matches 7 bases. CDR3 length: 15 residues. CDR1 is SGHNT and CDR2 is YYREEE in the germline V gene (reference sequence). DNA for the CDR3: TGTGCCAGCAACTTGAGCGCGGGGGTTTACAATGAGCAGTTCCTC. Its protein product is CASNLSAGVYNEQFL.

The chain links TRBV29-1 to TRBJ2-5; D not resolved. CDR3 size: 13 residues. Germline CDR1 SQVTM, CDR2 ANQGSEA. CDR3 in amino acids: CRVKHWRQETQYF. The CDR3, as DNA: TGCAGAGTTAAGCACTGGAGACAAGAGACCCAGTACTTC.

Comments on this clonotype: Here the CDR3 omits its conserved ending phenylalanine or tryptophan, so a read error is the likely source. As DNA, the CDR3 is TGTGCCAGCAGCCACCTTATAGGGGCGGGTTCCACAGATACGCAGTATTTG. This codes for CASSHLIGAGSTDTQYL. The chain links TRBV11-2 to TRBJ2-3; the D gene could be TRBD1 or TRBD2 (5 bases each). The germline CDR1 and CDR2 sequences are SGHAT and FQNNGV. V lost 5 bases and J 2 bases, leaving 20 bases between the germline ends. The length of the CDR3 is 17 residues.

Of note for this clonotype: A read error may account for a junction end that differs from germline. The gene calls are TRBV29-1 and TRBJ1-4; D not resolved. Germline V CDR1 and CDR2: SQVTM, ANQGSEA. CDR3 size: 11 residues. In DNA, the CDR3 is TGCAGCGTTGACGAAGAAGAAAGACTGTTTTTT. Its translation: CSVDEEERLFF.

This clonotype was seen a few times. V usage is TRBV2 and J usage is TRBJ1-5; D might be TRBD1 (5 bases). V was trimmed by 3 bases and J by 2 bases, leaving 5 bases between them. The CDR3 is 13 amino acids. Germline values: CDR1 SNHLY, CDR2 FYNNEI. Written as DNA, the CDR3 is TGTGCCAGCAGTGACAGGGGCAATCAGCCCCAGCATTTT. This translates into CASSDRGNQPQHF.

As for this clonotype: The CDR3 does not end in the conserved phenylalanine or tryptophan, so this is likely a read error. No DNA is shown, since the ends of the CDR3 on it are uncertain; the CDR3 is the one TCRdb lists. CDR3 in amino acids: CTSTDILETQYL. This chain connects TRBV6-6 to TRBJ2-5. Including both end residues, the CDR3 is 12 amino acids long. Per the germline V gene, CDR1 is MNHNY and CDR2 is SVGAGI (reference sequence).

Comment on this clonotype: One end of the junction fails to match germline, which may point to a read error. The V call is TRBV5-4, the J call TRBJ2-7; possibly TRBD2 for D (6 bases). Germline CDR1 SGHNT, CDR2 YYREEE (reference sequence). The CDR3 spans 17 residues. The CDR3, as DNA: TGTGGCAGCAGCATGGTTCTGGTGGCGGGGACCTCCTACGAGCAGTACTTC. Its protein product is CGSSMVLVAGTSYEQYF.

The CDR3 region is CSGGSTSGELFF. The DNA of the CDR3 is TGCAGCGGTGGGAGCACGTCCGGGGAGCTGTTTTTT. J is TRBJ2-2 and V is TRBV29-1; D is perhaps TRBD2 (5 bases). V was clipped by 7 bases and J by 6 bases, with 12 bases between them. The CDR3 runs 12 residues. From germline, CDR1 is SQVTM and CDR2 ANQGSEA.

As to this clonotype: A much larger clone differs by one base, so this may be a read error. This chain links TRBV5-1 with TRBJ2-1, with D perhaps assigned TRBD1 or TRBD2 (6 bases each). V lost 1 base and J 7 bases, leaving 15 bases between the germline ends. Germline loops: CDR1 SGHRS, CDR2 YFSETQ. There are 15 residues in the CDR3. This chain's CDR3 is CASSLTSRGTNEQFF. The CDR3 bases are TGCGCCAGCAGCTTGACTAGCAGGGGAACTAATGAGCAGTTCTTC. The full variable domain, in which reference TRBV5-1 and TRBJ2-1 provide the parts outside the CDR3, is KAGVTQTPRYLIKTRGQQVTLSCSPISGHRSVSWYQQTPGQGLQFLFEYFSETQRNKGNFPGRFSGRQFSNSRSEMNVSTLELGDSALYLCASSLTSRGTNEQFFGPGTRLTVL.

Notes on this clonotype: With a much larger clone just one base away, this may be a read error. The CDR3 sequence is CASSFEGAIEAFF. The CDR3 coding sequence is TGCGCCAGCAGCTTTGAGGGGGCCATTGAAGCTTTCTTT. The gene calls are TRBV5-1 and TRBJ1-1; 7 nucleotides align to TRBD1. With 2 bases clipped from V and 7 bases from J, the junction kept 5 bases outside the gene matches. The CDR3 runs 13 residues. CDR1 and CDR2 from the germline V gene are SGHRS and YFSETQ.

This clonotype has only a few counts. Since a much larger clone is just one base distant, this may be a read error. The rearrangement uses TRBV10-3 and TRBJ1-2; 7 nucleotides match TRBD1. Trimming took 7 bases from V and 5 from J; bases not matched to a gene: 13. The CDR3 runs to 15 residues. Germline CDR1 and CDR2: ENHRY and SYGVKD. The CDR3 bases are TGTGCCATCACCGAAGAGGACAGGAGTGGGTATGGCTACACCTTC. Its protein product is CAITEEDRSGYGYTF.

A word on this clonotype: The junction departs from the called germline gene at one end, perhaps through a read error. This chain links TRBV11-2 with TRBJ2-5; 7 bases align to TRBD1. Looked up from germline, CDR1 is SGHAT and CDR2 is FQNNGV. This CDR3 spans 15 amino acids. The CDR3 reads CTSSPTTGVGETQYF. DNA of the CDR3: TGCACAAGCAGCCCCACAACAGGGGTCGGGGAGACCCAGTACTTC.

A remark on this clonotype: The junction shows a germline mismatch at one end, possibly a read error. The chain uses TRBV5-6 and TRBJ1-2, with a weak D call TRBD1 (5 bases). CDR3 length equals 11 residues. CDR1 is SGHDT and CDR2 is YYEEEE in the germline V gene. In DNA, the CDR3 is TGTGCCAGCGGCTTGGGGGGTGGCTACACCTTC. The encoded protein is CASGLGGGYTF.

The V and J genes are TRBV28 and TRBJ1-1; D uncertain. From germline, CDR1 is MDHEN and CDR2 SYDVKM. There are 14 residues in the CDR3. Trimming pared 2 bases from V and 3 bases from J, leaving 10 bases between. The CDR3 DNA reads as TGTGCCAGCAGTTTACCCCAGAGATACACTGAAGCTTTCTTT. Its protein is CASSLPQRYTEAFF. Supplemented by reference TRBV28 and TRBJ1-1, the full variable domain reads DVKVTQSSRYLVKRTGEKVFLECVQDMDHENMFWYRQDPGLGLRLIYFSYDVKMKEKGDIPEGYSVSREKKERFSLILESASTNQTSMYLCASSLPQRYTEAFFGQGTRLTVV.

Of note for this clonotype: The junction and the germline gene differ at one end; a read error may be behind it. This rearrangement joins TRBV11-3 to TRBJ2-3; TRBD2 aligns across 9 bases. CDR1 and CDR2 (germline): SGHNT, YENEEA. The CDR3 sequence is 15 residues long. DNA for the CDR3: TGTGTCAGCAGTCCGAGACTAGCGGACACAGATATGCAGTATTTT. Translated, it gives CVSSPRLADTDMQYF.

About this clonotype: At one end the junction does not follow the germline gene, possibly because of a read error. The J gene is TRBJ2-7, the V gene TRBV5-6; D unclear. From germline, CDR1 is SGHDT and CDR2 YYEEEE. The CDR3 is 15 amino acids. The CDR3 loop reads CASSFNPTASYEKYF. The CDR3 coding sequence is TGTGCCAGCAGCTTTAATCCAACAGCCTCCTACGAGAAGTACTTC.

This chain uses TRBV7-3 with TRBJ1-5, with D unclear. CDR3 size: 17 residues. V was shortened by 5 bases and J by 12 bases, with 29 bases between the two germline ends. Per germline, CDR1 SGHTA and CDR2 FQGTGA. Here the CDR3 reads CASSPTLSPTLLMLQHF. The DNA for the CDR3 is TGTGCCAGCAGCCCTACACTAAGCCCAACCCTCCTTATGCTCCAGCATTTT.

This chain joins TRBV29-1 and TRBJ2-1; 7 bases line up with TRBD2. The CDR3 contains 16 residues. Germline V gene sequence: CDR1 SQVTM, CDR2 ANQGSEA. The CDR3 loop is CSVKVGLVGGPGEQFF. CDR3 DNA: TGCAGTGTGAAGGTCGGACTAGTGGGAGGGCCGGGTGAGCAGTTCTTC.

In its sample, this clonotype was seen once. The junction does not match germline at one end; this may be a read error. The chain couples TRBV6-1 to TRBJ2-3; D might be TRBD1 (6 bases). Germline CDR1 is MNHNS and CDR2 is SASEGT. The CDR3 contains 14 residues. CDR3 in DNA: TGTGTCAGCAGTGCCTTAGGGGGTGCAGATACGCAATATTTT. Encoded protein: CVSSALGGADTQYF.

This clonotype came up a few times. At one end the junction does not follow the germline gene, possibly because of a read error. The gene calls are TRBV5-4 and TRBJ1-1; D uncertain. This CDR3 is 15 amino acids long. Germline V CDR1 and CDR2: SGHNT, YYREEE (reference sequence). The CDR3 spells CASSGRLEGDTEVFF. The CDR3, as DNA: TGTGCCAGCAGTGGACGTTTAGAGGGCGACACTGAAGTTTTCTTT.

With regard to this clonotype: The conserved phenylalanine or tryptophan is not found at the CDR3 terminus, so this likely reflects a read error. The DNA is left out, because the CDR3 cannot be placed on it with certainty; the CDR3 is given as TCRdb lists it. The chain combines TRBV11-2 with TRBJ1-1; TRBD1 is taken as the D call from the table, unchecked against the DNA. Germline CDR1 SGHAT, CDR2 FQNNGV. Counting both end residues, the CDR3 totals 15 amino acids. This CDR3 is CASTLEGGANTEAFL.

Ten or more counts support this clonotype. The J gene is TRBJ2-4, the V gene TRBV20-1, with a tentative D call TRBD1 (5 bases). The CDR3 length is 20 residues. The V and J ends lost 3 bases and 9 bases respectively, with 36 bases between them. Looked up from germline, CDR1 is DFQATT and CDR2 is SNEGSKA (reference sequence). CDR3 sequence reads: CSASSLLQVRVGVIPGIQYF. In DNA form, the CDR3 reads TGCAGTGCTAGTTCGTTGTTACAGGTTCGAGTAGGGGTTATTCCTGGCATTCAGTACTTC.